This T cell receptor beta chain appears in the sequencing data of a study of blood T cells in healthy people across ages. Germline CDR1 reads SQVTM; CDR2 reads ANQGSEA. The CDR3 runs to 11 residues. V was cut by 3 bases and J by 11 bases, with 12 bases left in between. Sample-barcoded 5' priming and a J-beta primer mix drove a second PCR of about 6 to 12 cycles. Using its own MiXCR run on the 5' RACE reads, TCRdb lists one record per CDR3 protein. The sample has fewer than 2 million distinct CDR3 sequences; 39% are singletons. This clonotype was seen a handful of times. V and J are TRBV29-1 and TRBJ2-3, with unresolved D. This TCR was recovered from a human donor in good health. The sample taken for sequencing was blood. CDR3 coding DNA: TGCAGCGTTGATCTCGGCCCCTGGCAGTATTTT. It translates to CSVDLGPWQYF.